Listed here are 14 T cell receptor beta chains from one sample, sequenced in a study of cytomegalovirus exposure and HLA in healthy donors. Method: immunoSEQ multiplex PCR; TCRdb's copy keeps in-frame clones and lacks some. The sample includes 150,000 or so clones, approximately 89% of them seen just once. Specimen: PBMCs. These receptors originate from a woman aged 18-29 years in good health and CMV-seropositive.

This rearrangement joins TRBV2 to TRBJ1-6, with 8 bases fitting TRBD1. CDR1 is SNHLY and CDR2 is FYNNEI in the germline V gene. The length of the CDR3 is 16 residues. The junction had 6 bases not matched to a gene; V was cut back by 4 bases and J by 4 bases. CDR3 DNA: TGTGCCAGCAGTGGCCGGGACAGGCTTTATAATTCACCCCTCCACTTT. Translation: CASSGRDRLYNSPLHF.

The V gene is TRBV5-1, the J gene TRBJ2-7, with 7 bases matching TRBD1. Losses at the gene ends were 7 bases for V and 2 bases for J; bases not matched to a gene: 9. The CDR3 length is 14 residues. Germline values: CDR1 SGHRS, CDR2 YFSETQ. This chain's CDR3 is CASWDEDRTYEQYF. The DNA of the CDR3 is TGCGCCAGCTGGGACGAGGACAGGACCTACGAGCAGTACTTC. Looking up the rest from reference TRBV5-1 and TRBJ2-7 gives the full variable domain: KAGVTQTPRYLIKTRGQQVTLSCSPISGHRSVSWYQQTPGQGLQFLFEYFSETQRNKGNFPGRFSGRQFSNSRSEMNVSTLELGDSALYLCASWDEDRTYEQYFGPGTRLTVT.

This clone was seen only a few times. The CDR3 sequence: CASSISGQGRNEQFF. DNA of the CDR3: TGCGCCAGCAGCATATCGGGACAGGGGAGGAATGAGCAGTTCTTC. The chain joins TRBV4-3 to TRBJ2-1; the match to TRBD1 covers 10 bases. From germline, CDR1 is LGHNA and CDR2 YSLEER. This CDR3 comprises 15 residues. V gave up 5 bases and J gave up 7 bases; unmatched junction bases: 8.

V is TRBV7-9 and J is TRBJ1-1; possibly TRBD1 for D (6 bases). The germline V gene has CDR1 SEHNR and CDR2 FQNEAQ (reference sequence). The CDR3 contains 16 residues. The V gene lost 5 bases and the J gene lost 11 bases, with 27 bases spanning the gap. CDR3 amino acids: CASSELVSGTTLGAFF. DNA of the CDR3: TGTGCCAGCAGCGAACTAGTCAGCGGGACAACCTTAGGGGCTTTCTTT.

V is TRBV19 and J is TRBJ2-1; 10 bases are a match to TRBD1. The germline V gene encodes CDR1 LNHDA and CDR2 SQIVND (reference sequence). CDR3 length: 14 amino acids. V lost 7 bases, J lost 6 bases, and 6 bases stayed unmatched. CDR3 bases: TGTGCCAGTAACTGGGGGACAGGGGCCAATGAGCAGTTCTTC. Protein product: CASNWGTGANEQFF.

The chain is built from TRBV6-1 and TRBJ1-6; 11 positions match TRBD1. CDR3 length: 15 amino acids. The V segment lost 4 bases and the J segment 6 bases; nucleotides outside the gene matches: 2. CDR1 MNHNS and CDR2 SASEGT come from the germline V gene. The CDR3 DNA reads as TGTGCCAGCAGTGGGACAGGGGGCCGTAATTCACCCCTCCACTTT. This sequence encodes CASSGTGGRNSPLHF.

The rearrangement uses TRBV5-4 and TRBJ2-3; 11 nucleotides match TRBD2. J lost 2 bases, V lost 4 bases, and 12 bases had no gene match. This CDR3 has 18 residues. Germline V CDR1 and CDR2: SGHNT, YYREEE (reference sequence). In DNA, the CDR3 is TGTGCCAGCAGCCCCTCTCTCGGGACTAGCGGATTCACAGATACGCAGTATTTT. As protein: CASSPSLGTSGFTDTQYF.

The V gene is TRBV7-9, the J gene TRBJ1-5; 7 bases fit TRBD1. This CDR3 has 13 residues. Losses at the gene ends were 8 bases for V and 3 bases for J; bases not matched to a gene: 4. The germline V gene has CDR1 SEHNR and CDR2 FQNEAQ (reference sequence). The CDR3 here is CASSDRDNQPQHF. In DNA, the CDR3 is TGTGCCAGCTCTGACAGGGACAATCAGCCCCAGCATTTT.

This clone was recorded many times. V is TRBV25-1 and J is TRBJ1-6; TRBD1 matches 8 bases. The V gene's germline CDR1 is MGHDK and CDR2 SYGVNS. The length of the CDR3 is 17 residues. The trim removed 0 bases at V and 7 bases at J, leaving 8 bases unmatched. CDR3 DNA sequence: TGTGCCAGCAGTGAATATGGCAGGGGGCAATCAAATTCACCCCTCCACTTT. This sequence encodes CASSEYGRGQSNSPLHF.

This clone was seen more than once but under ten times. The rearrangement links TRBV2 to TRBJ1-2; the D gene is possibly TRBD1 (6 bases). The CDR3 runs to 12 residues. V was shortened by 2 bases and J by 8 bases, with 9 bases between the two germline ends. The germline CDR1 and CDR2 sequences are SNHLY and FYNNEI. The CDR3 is CASSEQGFGYTF. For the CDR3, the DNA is TGTGCCAGCAGTGAACAGGGGTTCGGCTACACCTTC. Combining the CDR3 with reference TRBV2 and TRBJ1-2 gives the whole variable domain EPEVTQTPSHQVTQMGQEVILRCVPISNHLYFYWYRQILGQKVEFLVSFYNNEISEKSEIFDDQFSVERPDGSNFTLKIRSTKLEDSAMYFCASSEQGFGYTFGSGTRLTVV.

CDR3: CAISGLAGVGYEQYF. The DNA of the CDR3 is TGTGCCATCAGTGGGCTAGCGGGGGTAGGCTACGAGCAGTACTTC. The chain is built from TRBV10-3 and TRBJ2-7, with 10 bases that match TRBD2. Per the germline V gene, CDR1 is ENHRY and CDR2 is SYGVKD. The V gene end was trimmed by 4 bases and the J gene end by 3 bases; junction bases not matched to a gene: 6. The CDR3 is 15 residues long.

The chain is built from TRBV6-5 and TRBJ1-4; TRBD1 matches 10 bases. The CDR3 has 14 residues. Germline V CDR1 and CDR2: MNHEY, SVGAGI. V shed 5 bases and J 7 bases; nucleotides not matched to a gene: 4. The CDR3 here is CASSIDRGLEKLFF. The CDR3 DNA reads TGTGCCAGCAGTATCGACAGGGGGCTTGAAAAACTGTTTTTT.

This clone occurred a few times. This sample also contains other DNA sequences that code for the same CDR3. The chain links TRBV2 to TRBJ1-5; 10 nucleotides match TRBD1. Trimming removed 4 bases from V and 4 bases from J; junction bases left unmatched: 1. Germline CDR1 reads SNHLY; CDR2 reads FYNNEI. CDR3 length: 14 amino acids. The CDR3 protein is CASSGTGGNQPQHF. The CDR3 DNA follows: TGTGCCAGCAGTGGGACAGGGGGTAATCAGCCCCAGCATTTT.

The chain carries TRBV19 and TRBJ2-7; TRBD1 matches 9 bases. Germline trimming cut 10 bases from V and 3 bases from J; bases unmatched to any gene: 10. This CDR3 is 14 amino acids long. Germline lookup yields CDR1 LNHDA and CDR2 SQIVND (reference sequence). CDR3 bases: TGTGCCACAGGGGAGACAGGGGGGATCTACGAGCAGTACTTC. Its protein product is CATGETGGIYEQYF. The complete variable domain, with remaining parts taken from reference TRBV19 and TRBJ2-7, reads DGGITQSPKYLFRKEGQNVTLSCEQNLNHDAMYWYRQDPGQGLRLIYYSQIVNDFQKGDIAEGYSVSREKKESFPLTVTSAQKNPTAFYLCATGETGGIYEQYFGPGTRLTVT.